What follows is one T cell receptor (beta chain) and its context. Its target is not known. This sample is part of a study of T cell responses to AZD1222 COVID-19 vaccine. Whole-study results and caveats: The breadth and depth of Spike-specific TCRs increased once two AZD1222 doses had been given. Seropositive status at baseline applied to only 6 or 7 AZD1222 recipients. Samples come after the peak T cell response, not at day 14.

V was cut by 2 bases and J by 1 base, with 11 bases left in between. This CDR3 spans 15 amino acids. Germline V CDR1 and CDR2: MNHEY, SVGAGI. This table comes from immunoSEQ multiplex PCR, and its TCRdb copy is limited to in-frame clones, with some not included. The data show 90,000 to 150,000 clones, roughly nine tenths seen once. The gene calls are TRBV6-5 and TRBJ1-1, with D possibly matching TRBD1 (6 bases). The specimen was peripheral blood, collected on day 0 of AZD1222 vaccination. The TCR was taken from an adult in good health. CDR3 DNA sequence: TGTGCCAGCAGTTACGGACAGTCTGAGAACACTGAAGCTTTCTTT. Translating it yields CASSYGQSENTEAFF.